The sequence of this TCR beta chain was determined in a study of blood T cell repertoires in COVID-19. Study overall: Sources were T cells, B-cell-depleted T cells, or PBMCs; the material itself was cDNA or gDNA.

Per germline, CDR1 SGHAT and CDR2 FQNNGV. CDR3 length equals 12 residues. The germline V and J ends were trimmed by 5 bases and 8 bases, with 12 bases remaining between them. Everyone who took part was 18 to 89 years old, and they came from roughly 25 US areas. As handled by the study authors: Amplification of reference gene primers provided the estimated nucleated cell counts. The assay was immunoSEQ multiplex PCR, and TCRdb's table has in-frame clones only and misses some. V, J and clone size are those of that table, while D and trimming were read from the DNA. Of tens of thousands of clones in the sample, around 83% are singletons; the top ten hold around 3.1%.

Sequenced: PBMCs or T cells enriched from blood (not recorded which). The V gene is TRBV11-2, the J gene TRBJ1-2, with D unclear. The receptor comes from a woman between 45 and 65 years old who had recovered from COVID-19. The CDR3 loop is CASSLGEGGYTF. As DNA, the CDR3 is TGTGCCAGCAGCCTGGGTGAGGGCGGCTACACCTTC.